Given below is one T cell receptor beta chain in context. Its binding antigen is unknown. Qualities for individual bases were not recorded, and no much larger clone is one base off. In light of the paper, this sample's time point label describes: pre-treatment sample, taken before nivolumab and TIL therapy. Adults with stage 4 NSCLC were enrolled from 2017 to early 2020 in a dual-center phase I trial. Samples came from a single-arm, open-label phase I trial of tumor-infiltrating lymphocyte therapy with nivolumab in advanced non-small cell lung cancer. Blood mononuclear cells from EDTA tubes were separated on a Ficoll gradient and snap-frozen as pellets, and DNA was extracted from the cells using a Qiagen mini-prep kit. This sample stems from a study of TIL therapy for anti-PD-1-resistant metastatic lung cancer listed by TCRdb under 2021. General notes on the study: Tumors were harvested prior to any PD-1/PD-L1 blockade, after which nivolumab was administered to patients, and lymphodepletion, expanded TIL infusion and IL-2 were given to patients who progressed. Enrolled patients had a median age of almost 55 years (range roughly 35-85) and a median tumor PD-L1 proportion score of roughly 6%. The cohort was predominantly lung adenocarcinoma, with four EGFR-mutant and two ALK-rearranged tumors, and half of patients were current or former smokers. Tumor and peripheral blood T cell receptor beta sequencing was used to track clonotypes across tumor, expanded TIL product and serial blood samples. Across the cohort, whole-exome sequencing showed a median non-synonymous tumor mutation burden of less than 1.7 mutations per megabase. What the work shows at the level of the full study, not this receptor alone: Generalizability was limited because the cohort was highly selected, with more treatment-naive, never-smoker and oncogene-addicted patients included than is typical. The study protocol defined all tumor marker inferences as exploratory. The baseline peripheral repertoire was partially replaced by infused TIL clonotypes, which then decayed over months, and no apparent association between persistence and response was found.

TCR beta CDR3 regions were amplified from genomic DNA by bias-controlled multiplex PCR with the immunoSEQ v3 hsTCRB kit. The TCR libraries were sequenced on an Illumina NextSeq 500 to about 2 million read pairs for survey level or about 4.5-6 million read pairs for deep level. As for the original processing: V, D and J genes were assigned, non-productive sequences were removed, and clonality was reported by immunoSEQ Analyzer software. Repertoires of infused TIL and blood were compared using productive Simpson clonality and the Morisita overlap index of productive TRB rearrangements. Absolute clonotype counts in blood were estimated by multiplying the lymphocyte count by the CD3+ fraction and by the productive frequency of the clone. TCRdb stores this immuneACCESS table with in-frame sequences only. Part of the clones is absent; in the studies checked, under half of the shortfall reflects unresolved V genes, and no reason is known for the rest. V, J and clone size are taken as reported in that table, and D and trimming were inferred from the DNA itself. The sample table shows about 17,000 clones, and 60% to 80% are seen once. The ten largest clones take up under 8% of the sample.

From the germline V gene, CDR1 is SQVTM and CDR2 is ANQGSEA. Including the terminal cysteine and phenylalanine, the CDR3 comprises 19 residues. The kept DNA is CDR3 alone, 57 bases in frame from the first base. After removal of 0 bases from V and 3 bases from J, the junction retains 18 bases not matched to a gene. The rearranged segments are TRBV29-1 and TRBJ1-2; TRBD1 lines up with 8 middle nucleotides. The origin of this receptor is a person between 30 and 80 years old with non-small cell lung cancer. Sequenced here: blood, sampled at baseline. The nucleotides are TGCAGCGTTGAAGATCTCGGTACGCCGACAGGGGTTACGGACTATGGCTACACCTTC. Its coded protein is CSVEDLGTPTGVTDYGYTF.